The present TCR beta chain was sequenced within a study of control samples from healthy donors and cancer patients. Repertoires were generated with immunoSEQ multiplex PCR, while TCRdb's copy carries only in-frame clones and drops some. The sample carries roughly 150,000 clones, around 88% recorded once. The CDR3 loop spans 14 amino acids. Looked up from germline, CDR1 is KGHDR and CDR2 is SFDVKD. The germline V and J ends were trimmed by 4 bases and 4 bases, with 9 bases remaining between them. The sequence was obtained from a man aged 18-30 years in good health. Input material: blood. This chain connects TRBV24-1 to TRBJ1-4, with D unclear. The CDR3 spells CATSEGGDNEKLFF. Written as DNA, the CDR3 is TGTGCCACCAGTGAGGGCGGGGATAATGAAAAACTGTTTTTT.